This is a list of T cell receptor beta chains from one sample in a study of preoperative IRX-2 immunotherapy in early breast cancer. Libraries were prepared by immunoSEQ multiplex PCR; TCRdb keeps only in-frame clonotypes and omits some of them. The sample shows 25,000 to 30,000 clones, approximately 81% of them seen only once. The sample was lymph node tissue, taken after IRX-2 immunotherapy. The receptors come from a human donor with breast cancer. CDR3s include the opening cysteine and the closing phenylalanine or tryptophan. Each record gives: V gene, J gene, CDR3 protein.

>TRBV10-2|TRBJ1-4
CASSESLGSEKLFF
>TRBV28|TRBJ2-3
CASSLKPFTDTQYF
>TRBV6-8|TRBJ1-2
CASSYPGIHGYTF
>TRBV19|TRBJ2-3
CASSMGGAGGGTDTQYF
>TRBV6-8|TRBJ1-2
CASRTRTTGSYGYTF
>TRBV18|TRBJ1-1
CASSPSANTEAFF
>TRBV25-1|TRBJ1-1
CASSVPGRANTEAFF
>TRBV11-3|TRBJ1-2
CASSQKPGLNYGYTF
>TRBV7-6|TRBJ1-3
CASSLTKDRANTIYF
>TRBV10-1|TRBJ1-4
CASSESIAGDEKLFF
>TRBV5-1|TRBJ2-3
CASSLRYNGKDTQYF
>TRBV8-2|TRBJ2-7
CASSFASQYSYEQYF
>TRBV6-8|TRBJ2-4
CASSYEAGQTFKNIQYF
>TRBV14|TRBJ2-6
CASSPLQQLGANVLTF
>TRBV19|TRBJ1-2
CASSGQGTNYGYTF
>TRBV28|TRBJ2-2
CASRTPGLAGGPWGTGELFF
>TRBV18|TRBJ1-5
CASSDGSNQPQHF
>TRBV6-8|TRBJ2-7
CASSPSGSRYEQYF
>TRBV6-8|TRBJ2-7
CASSLQGLPYEQYF
>TRBV11-3|TRBJ1-1
CASSLEWVSLTRNTEAFF
>TRBV6-8|TRBJ1-1
CASSPSGTVNWEAFF
>TRBV6-8|TRBJ1-2
CASSYRQVNYGYTF
>TRBV29-1|TRBJ1-2
CSAEQGSYGYTF
>TRBV11-3|TRBJ2-4
CASSPAGGAKNIQYF
>TRBV10-1|TRBJ2-1
CASRRESGSYEQFF
>TRBV15|TRBJ2-5
CATSRQMTGTGQETQYF
>TRBV11-3|TRBJ1-1
CASSAGPGGTEAFF
>TRBV28|TRBJ2-2
CASSSWTLPGGPGELFF
>TRBV6-8|TRBJ2-3
CASLFQFTDTQYF
>TRBV19|TRBJ2-3
CASSRGIGDTQYF
>TRBV29-1|TRBJ2-5
CSLEEGAETQYF
>TRBV11-3|TRBJ2-7
CASSLRRRTGYHEQYF
>TRBV28|TRBJ1-2
CASRRTTGLNGYTF
>TRBV18|TRBJ1-4
CASSPVPEEKLFF
>TRBV6-8|TRBJ1-2
CASSPVSNYGYTF
>TRBV28|TRBJ2-2
CASSYRTATGELFF
>TRBV6-8|TRBJ1-5
CASSSGTLYQPQHF
>TRBV6-8|TRBJ2-7
CASGSAGAALYEQYF
>TRBV11-3|TRBJ1-3
CASSLGGQGGNTIYF
>TRBV6-8|TRBJ1-1
CASSKSEGTEAFF
>TRBV11-3|TRBJ2-5
CASTPLGRSETQYF
>TRBV6-8|TRBJ1-2
CASSYRQGINYGYTF
>TRBV6-7|TRBJ2-2
CAIAETGSNTGELFF
>TRBV11-3|TRBJ1-2
CASSLGDWEIYGYTF
>TRBV28|TRBJ1-5
CASSFGSAGSSNQPQHF
>TRBV15|TRBJ2-2
CATSRPRLAGGPGTGELFF